The rows below give T cell receptor beta chains drawn from one sample of a study of shared clonotypes between healthy human individuals. Assay: immunoSEQ multiplex PCR; the TCRdb copy retains only in-frame clones and omits some. The top ten clones hold about 1% of a sample with about 1.4 million clones, around 97% of them seen once. The sample was naive CD4+ T cells sorted from blood. The receptors shown here come from a man aged 25 to 40 in good health. The CDR3 runs from the conserved cysteine through the conserved F or W. Each record gives: V gene, clone size, CDR3 protein. A row's size may be missing; if present it is once, few, many or a size class.

>TRBV2|.
CASSEQIYEQYF
>TRBV7-2|.
CASSSRRADYEQYF
>TRBV29-1|.
CSVVRGGYGELFF
>TRBV29-1|.
CSVVTGGYTDTQYF
>TRBV5-4|.
CASSEPRNYGYTF
>TRBV7-9|.
CASSLVGGELFF
>TRBV6-5|.
CASSYSGTSTDTQYF
>TRBV11-2|.
CASSLEYPRQRNEQYF
>TRBV5-4|.
CASSVQGDNEQYF
>TRBV29-1|.
CSAQQGIATQYF
>TRBV7-9|once
CASSLWGSQTYNEQFF
>TRBV12-5|.
CASGLGTGNYGYTF
>TRBV23-1|.
CASSQKAPGTPTEAFF
>TRBV6-4|.
CATKQTVNTEAFF
>TRBV9|few
CASSVVGTGVHEQYF
>TRBV7-8|.
CASSSRPRGAAKNIQYF
>TRBV5-6|.
CASSVEGGGNQPQHF
>TRBV29-1|.
CSVGARGNQPQHF
>TRBV7-2|.
CASSASGTHQETQYF
>TRBV18|.
CASSPLAGAYEQYF
>TRBV6-5|.
CASKRQHLYGYTF
>TRBV6-5|.
CASSYSGGRGSYEQYF
>TRBV7-2|.
CASSKGRSGANVLTF
>TRBV9|.
CASSEDRVGMEKLFF
>TRBV5-1|.
CASSLEGQQETQYF
>TRBV5-6|once
CASSLVGRSSYEQYF
>TRBV5-1|.
CASSSGLAGGPSYEQYF
>TRBV10-1|.
CASSGQGKAQPQHF
>TRBV5-4|.
CASSLGADYQETQYF
>TRBV5-1|.
CASSLIRGNTGELFF
>TRBV6-6|.
CASSFGMGEQYF
>TRBV5-1|.
CASSLASDTGANVLTF
>TRBV2|.
CASSITDTQYF
>TRBV30|.
CAWTSNEKLFF
>TRBV9|.
CASTNGLGNTIYF
>TRBV9|.
CASSSSSSQGAYEQYF
>TRBV13|.
CASSLQQYVNTGELFF
>TRBV6-1|.
CASRLGTGYGYTF
>TRBV13|once
CASSLGRTGRTEAFF
>TRBV5-1|.
CASSLEKGAGVNTEAFF
>TRBV16|.
CASSHPRQGAQNTEAFF
>TRBV2|.
CASKDRANYEQYF